This T cell receptor (beta chain) was obtained from a study of cytomegalovirus exposure and HLA in healthy donors. A word on this clone: Its target is unknown.

Study observations and caveats: A later analysis reportedly found that, within productive TCRs, an Asian-associated ancestry cluster had fewer N-insertions than the mean observed across the roughly 690 donors. Donors were assumed by presence/absence analyses to have roughly uniform sequencing depth. Reported results showed that the classifier diagnosed cytomegalovirus status with high specificity and sensitivity.

It was healthy bone marrow donors who served as donors. Germline V lookup: CDR1 KGHSH, CDR2 LQKENI. J lost 14 bases, V lost 3 bases, and 5 bases had no gene match. CDR3 size: 12 residues. In the PCR, 60 Vbeta and 13 Jbeta primers were used. Profiling relied on immunoSEQ multiplex PCR, and the TCRdb table lists in-frame clones only, not all of them. The table includes some 180,000 clones, around 83% detected once. V and J are TRBV18 and TRBJ2-1; TRBD2 matches at 9 bases. The sample consisted of PBMCs. This clonotype originated in a girl between 2 and 10 years old in good health and CMV-seropositive. CDR3 in amino acids: CASSPAGGQEFF. DNA for the CDR3: TGTGCCAGCTCACCCGCGGGGGGGCAGGAGTTCTTC.